One sample yielded the 19 T cell receptor beta chains listed below, sequenced in a study of blood T cells in healthy people across ages. A sample-barcoded 5' primer and a J-beta primer mix were used in a second PCR of roughly 6 to 11 cycles. Each CDR3 protein gets one entry after TCRdb re-called the 5' RACE reads with MiXCR. Found here are hundreds of thousands of distinct CDR3 sequences, around 21% of them singletons; the top ten hold roughly 3.6%. Sequencing was performed on blood. These receptors were taken from a man between 65 and 85 years old in good health.

This CDR3 is CASSSRLAGYTDTQYF. The DNA for the CDR3 is TGTGCCAGCAGCTCCCGACTAGCGGGTTACACAGATACGCAGTATTTT. The V call is TRBV7-2, the J call TRBJ2-3; 10 nucleotides line up with TRBD2. CDR3 length: 16 residues. The J segment lost 2 bases and the V segment lost 4 bases, leaving 6 bases of the junction unmatched. Germline CDR1 reads SGHTA; CDR2 reads FQGNSA.

The genes are TRBV3-1 and TRBJ2-3; tentatively, D is TRBD2 (5 bases). This CDR3 comprises 14 residues. Germline CDR1 and CDR2: LGHDT and YNNKEL (reference sequence). The V end was cut by 1 base, the J end by 5 bases, with 10 bases between. Written as DNA, the CDR3 is TGTGCCAGCAGCCAAGCGGCCCGGGGAGATACGCAGTATTTT. Translation gives CASSQAARGDTQYF.

CDR3 loop: CSARDRGGQGNNEQFF. CDR3 sequence (DNA): TGCAGTGCTAGAGATCGAGGGGGACAGGGAAACAATGAGCAGTTCTTC. The chain has TRBV20-1 and TRBJ2-1; 9 nucleotides align to TRBD1. This CDR3 has 16 residues. The junction had 8 bases not matched to a gene; V was cut back by 0 bases and J by 5 bases. Germline V gene lookup returns CDR1 DFQATT and CDR2 SNEGSKA (reference sequence).

This chain links TRBV6-2 or TRBV6-3 with TRBJ1-2, with TRBD1 as a possible D gene (5 bases). Germline V gene sequence: CDR1 MNHEY, CDR2 SVGEGT. There are 15 residues in the CDR3. Trimming removed 5 bases from V and 0 bases from J, with 13 bases in between. CDR3 sequence: CASSTAGPTNYGYTF. The CDR3 region has the DNA TGTGCCAGCAGTACCGCGGGGCCCACTAACTATGGCTACACCTTC.

With regard to this clonotype: The junction shows a germline mismatch at one end, possibly a read error. The chain joins TRBV7-2 to TRBJ2-3; possibly TRBD2 for D (6 bases). CDR3 length equals 14 residues. The germline V gene has CDR1 SGHTA and CDR2 FQGNSA. CDR3 bases: TGTGCCAGCAGCACGCGGGAAGGCCCAGATACGCAGTACTTT. This translates into CASSTREGPDTQYF.

The chain recombines TRBV4-2 with TRBJ1-5; D is possibly TRBD1 (5 bases). The CDR3 runs to 15 residues. CDR1 is LGHNA, CDR2 YNFKEQ, per germline. Between the trimmed V and J ends, which lost 0 bases and 6 bases, there was a span of 12 bases. The CDR3 reads CASSQDVGTGQPQHF. CDR3 nucleotide sequence: TGTGCCAGCAGCCAAGATGTGGGCACAGGTCAGCCCCAGCATTTT.

This clonotype has a handful of counts. V and J are TRBV14 and TRBJ1-3; D gene uncertain. The CDR3 consists of 12 residues. The germline V gene encodes CDR1 SGHDN and CDR2 FVKESK. V was clipped by 4 bases and J by 10 bases, with 11 bases between them. This CDR3 is CASSRGPGTIYF. The CDR3 DNA follows: TGTGCCAGCAGCCGCGGCCCGGGTACCATATATTTT. Looking up the rest from reference TRBV14 and TRBJ1-3 gives the full variable domain: EAGVTQFPSHSVIEKGQTVTLRCDPISGHDNLYWYRRVMGKEIKFLLHFVKESKQDESGMPNNRFLAERTGGTYSTLKVQPAELEDSGVYFCASSRGPGTIYFGEGSWLTVV.

The J gene is TRBJ2-5, the V gene TRBV9; 8 bases map to TRBD2. The J call is doubtful: the DNA matches TRBJ2-7 better. The CDR3 runs 15 residues. Germline lookup yields CDR1 SGDLS and CDR2 YYNGEE. CDR3: CASSAHSGTAYEQYF. CDR3 nucleotide sequence: TGTGCCAGCAGCGCCCATAGCGGGACGGCCTACGAGCAGTACTTC.

This chain uses TRBV12-3 or TRBV12-4 with TRBJ2-1; no clear D. V lost 2 bases, J lost 5 bases, and 10 bases lay in between. The CDR3 length is 14 residues. The CDR3 DNA reads as TGTGCCAGCAGTTTATCCGAGGCTAACAATGAGCAGTTCTTC. Translation gives CASSLSEANNEQFF.

This clonotype was seen a handful of times. CDR3 DNA sequence: TGTGCCAGCAACGGCCAGATTCAAACTAATGAAAAACTGTTTTTT. It yields the protein CASNGQIQTNEKLFF. V gene TRBV6-6 combines with J gene TRBJ1-4, with unresolved D. Trimming stripped 7 bases from V and 1 base from J, with 13 bases between. This CDR3 spans 15 amino acids. Germline assignment: CDR1 MNHNY and CDR2 SVGAGI (reference sequence).

V and J are TRBV5-1 and TRBJ2-1, with TRBD2 matching 7 bases. Germline V gives CDR1 SGHRS, CDR2 YFSETQ. The CDR3 runs 16 residues. V dropped 4 bases and J dropped 5; count of bases not matched to a gene: 12. The DNA of the CDR3 is TGCGCCAGCAGCCTGTGGGAGGGTCTCTGGGACAATGAGCAGTTCTTC. Encoded protein: CASSLWEGLWDNEQFF.

The chain carries TRBV20-1 and TRBJ1-5; D remains unclear. V lost 2 bases and J lost 6, with 11 bases in between. Germline values: CDR1 DFQATT, CDR2 SNEGSKA (reference sequence). This CDR3 has 13 residues. The CDR3 DNA reads TGCAGTGCTAGACAGATGGGGAGTCAGCCCCAGCATTTT. It is translated as CSARQMGSQPQHF.

This clonotype was seen many times. J is TRBJ1-1 and V is TRBV12-3 or TRBV12-4, with D unclear. The V end lost 4 bases, the J end lost 1 base, and 7 bases lay between the germline ends. The CDR3 has 13 residues. The CDR3 sequence: CASSYAGNTEAFF. DNA of the CDR3: TGTGCCAGCAGTTATGCGGGGAACACTGAAGCTTTCTTT.

There are a few counts of this clonotype. The V call is TRBV21-1, the J call TRBJ2-5. The tail of the sequence fits TRBJ2-7 better, so the J call may be wrong. TRBV21-1 is a listed pseudogene. This CDR3 comprises 12 residues. CDR3 nucleotide sequence: TGTGCCAGCAGCAAAGGGGTATGCGAGCAGTACTTC. It translates to CASSKGVCEQYF.

In DNA form, the CDR3 reads TGCAGTGCTAACCGACTAGACGCCAAATACGAGCAGTACTTC. Residues: CSANRLDAKYEQYF. The rearrangement uses TRBV20-1 and TRBJ2-1; a possible D gene is TRBD2 (6 bases). The J call may be faulty, since TRBJ2-7 better matches the DNA end. CDR3 length: 14 residues. CDR1 and CDR2 (germline): DFQATT, SNEGSKA (reference sequence).

The CDR3 region is CASSLRTSGSREQYF. The CDR3 nucleotides read TGTGCCAGCAGTCTTAGGACTAGCGGGAGCAGGGAGCAGTACTTC. V is TRBV2 and J is TRBJ2-7, with 13 bases matching TRBD2. After removal of 5 bases from V and 7 bases from J, the junction contained 8 bases not matched to a gene. The CDR3 is 15 amino acids. The germline V gene encodes CDR1 SNHLY and CDR2 FYNNEI.

This clonotype was picked up a small number of times. The DNA of the CDR3 is TGTGCCAGCAGTGCTTATCCGGGACAGTTAAGCTCTGGGGCCAACGTCCTGACTTTC. It encodes CASSAYPGQLSSGANVLTF. The J gene is TRBJ2-6, the V gene TRBV25-1, with 7 bases matching TRBD1. The CDR3 runs to 19 residues. V was clipped by 4 bases and J by 0 bases; unmatched bases: 12. Germline CDR1 MGHDK, CDR2 SYGVNS.

This clonotype was counted many times. The V call is TRBV3-1, the J call TRBJ1-5; TRBD1 matches at 8 bases. The CDR3 length is 15 residues. V shed 1 base, J shed 6 bases, and the junction held 5 bases outside the gene matches. Looked up from germline, CDR1 is LGHDT and CDR2 is YNNKEL (reference sequence). The CDR3 bases are TGTGCCAGCAGCCAAGCCCAGGGGGCAAGTCAGCCCCAGCATTTT. Its protein is CASSQAQGASQPQHF.

This clonotype came up a few times. A clone one base away is much larger, so this may be a read error. This is likely a read error, given that the CDR3 carries no conserved phenylalanine or tryptophan at its end. The rearrangement uses TRBV29-1 and TRBJ2-7; D tentatively fits TRBD1 or TRBD2 (6 bases each). Deletions cut 4 bases from V and 0 bases from J, with 19 bases between. Germline values: CDR1 SQVTM, CDR2 ANQGSEA. The CDR3 spans 16 residues. CDR3 sequence: CSVGDVGGFTSYEQYL. The CDR3 DNA follows: TGCAGCGTTGGGGATGTGGGGGGCTTTACCTCCTACGAGCAGTACCTC.